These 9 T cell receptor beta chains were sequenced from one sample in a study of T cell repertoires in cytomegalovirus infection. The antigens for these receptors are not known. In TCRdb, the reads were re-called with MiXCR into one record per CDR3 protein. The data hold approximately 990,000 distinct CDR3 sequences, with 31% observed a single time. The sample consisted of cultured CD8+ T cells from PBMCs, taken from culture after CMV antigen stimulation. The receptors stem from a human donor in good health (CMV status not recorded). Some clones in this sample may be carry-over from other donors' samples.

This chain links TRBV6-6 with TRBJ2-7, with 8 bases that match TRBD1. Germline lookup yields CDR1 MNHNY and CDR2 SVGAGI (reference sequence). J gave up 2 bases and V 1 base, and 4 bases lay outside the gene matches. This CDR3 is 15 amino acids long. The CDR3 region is CASSYYGTGTYEQYV. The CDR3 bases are TGTGCCAGCAGTTACTATGGGACAGGCACCTACGAGCAGTACGTC.

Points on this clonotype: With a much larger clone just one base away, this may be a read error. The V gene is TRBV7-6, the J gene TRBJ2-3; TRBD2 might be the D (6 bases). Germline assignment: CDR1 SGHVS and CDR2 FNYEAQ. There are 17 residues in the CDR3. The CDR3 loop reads CTSSLYWSGRNTDTQYF. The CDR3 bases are TGTACCAGCAGCTTATATTGGAGCGGGCGTAACACAGATACGCAGTATTTT.

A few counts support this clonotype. In DNA, the CDR3 is TGCGCCAGCAGCCCCATTGGACAGGCCACCGGGGAGCTGTTTTTT. Translated, it gives CASSPIGQATGELFF. The chain carries TRBV4-1 and TRBJ2-2; 7 positions match TRBD1. Germline V lookup: CDR1 MGHRA, CDR2 YSYEKL. The CDR3 spans 15 residues. The V gene end was trimmed by 4 bases and the J gene end by 4 bases; junction bases not matched to a gene: 6.

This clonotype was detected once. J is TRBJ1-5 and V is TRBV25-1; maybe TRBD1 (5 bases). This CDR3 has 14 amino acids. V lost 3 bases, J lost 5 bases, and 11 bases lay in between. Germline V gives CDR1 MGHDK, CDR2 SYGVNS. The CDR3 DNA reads TGTGCCAGCAGTGATCCCGGGACCCATCAGCCCCAGCATTTT. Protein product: CASSDPGTHQPQHF.

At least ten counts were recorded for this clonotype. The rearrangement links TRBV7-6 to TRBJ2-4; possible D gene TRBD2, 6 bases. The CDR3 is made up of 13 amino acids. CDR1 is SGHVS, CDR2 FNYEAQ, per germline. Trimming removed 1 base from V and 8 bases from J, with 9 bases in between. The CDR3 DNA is TGTGCCAGCAGCTTAGTCGGAGGGGACATTCAGTACTTC. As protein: CASSLVGGDIQYF.

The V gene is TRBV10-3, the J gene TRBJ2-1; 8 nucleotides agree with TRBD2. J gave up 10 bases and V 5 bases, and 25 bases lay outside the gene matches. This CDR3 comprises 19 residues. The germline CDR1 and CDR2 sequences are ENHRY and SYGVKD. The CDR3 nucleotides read TGTGCCATCAGTCCACCCCGGGGGGGTGGAGTGTGGCGCAATGAGGAGCAGTTCTTC. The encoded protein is CAISPPRGGGVWRNEEQFF.

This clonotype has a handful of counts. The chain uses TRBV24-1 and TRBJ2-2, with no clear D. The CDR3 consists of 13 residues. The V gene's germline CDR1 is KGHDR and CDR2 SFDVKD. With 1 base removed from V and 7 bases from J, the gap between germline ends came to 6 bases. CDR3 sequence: CATSDFGVGELFF. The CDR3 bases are TGTGCCACCAGTGATTTTGGGGTCGGGGAGCTGTTTTTT.

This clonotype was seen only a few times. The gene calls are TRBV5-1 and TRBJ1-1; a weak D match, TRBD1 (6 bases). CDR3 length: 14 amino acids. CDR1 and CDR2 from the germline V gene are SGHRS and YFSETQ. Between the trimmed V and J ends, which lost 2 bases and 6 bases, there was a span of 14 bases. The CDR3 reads CASSLDRPGPEAFF. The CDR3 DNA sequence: TGCGCCAGCAGCTTAGACAGGCCGGGCCCTGAAGCTTTCTTT.

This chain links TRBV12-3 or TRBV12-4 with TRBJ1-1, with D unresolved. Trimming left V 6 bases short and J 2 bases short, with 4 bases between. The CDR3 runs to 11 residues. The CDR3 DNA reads TGTGCCAGCAGGTACAACACTGAAGCTTTCTTT. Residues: CASRYNTEAFF.